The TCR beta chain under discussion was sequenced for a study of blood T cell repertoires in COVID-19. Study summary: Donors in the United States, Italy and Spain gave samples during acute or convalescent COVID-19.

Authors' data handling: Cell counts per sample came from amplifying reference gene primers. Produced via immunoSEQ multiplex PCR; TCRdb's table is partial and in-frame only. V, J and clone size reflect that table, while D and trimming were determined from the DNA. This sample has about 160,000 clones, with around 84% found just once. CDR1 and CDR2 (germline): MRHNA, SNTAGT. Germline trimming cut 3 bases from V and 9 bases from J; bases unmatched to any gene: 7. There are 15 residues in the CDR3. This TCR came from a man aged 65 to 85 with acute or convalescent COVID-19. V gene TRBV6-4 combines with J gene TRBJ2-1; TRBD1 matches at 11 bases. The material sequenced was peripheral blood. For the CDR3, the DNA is TGTGCCAGCAGTGAGCGAGGACAGGGGGCTATTGAGCAGTTCTTC. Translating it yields CASSERGQGAIEQFF.